The T cell receptor (beta chain) under discussion was sequenced for a study of T cell changes during pregnancy in multiple sclerosis. Repertoires were generated with immunoSEQ multiplex PCR, while TCRdb's copy carries only in-frame clones and drops some. There are over 55,000 clones in the sample; over 80% occur only once, and around 2.9% lies in the top ten. V was shortened by 5 bases and J by 6 bases, with 11 bases between the two germline ends. Germline lookup yields CDR1 PRHDT and CDR2 FYEKMQ (reference sequence). There are 12 residues in the CDR3. This sequence originates from a female donor in good health, enrolled as a control in a pregnancy study. The chain recombines TRBV13 with TRBJ2-7; weak D call: TRBD1 (6 bases). This sample comprised CD8+ T cells from peripheral blood mononuclear cells, obtained in the third trimester of pregnancy. CDR3 bases: TGTGCCAGCAGCGCCCGGACAGTCGAGCAGTACTTC. Protein: CASSARTVEQYF.